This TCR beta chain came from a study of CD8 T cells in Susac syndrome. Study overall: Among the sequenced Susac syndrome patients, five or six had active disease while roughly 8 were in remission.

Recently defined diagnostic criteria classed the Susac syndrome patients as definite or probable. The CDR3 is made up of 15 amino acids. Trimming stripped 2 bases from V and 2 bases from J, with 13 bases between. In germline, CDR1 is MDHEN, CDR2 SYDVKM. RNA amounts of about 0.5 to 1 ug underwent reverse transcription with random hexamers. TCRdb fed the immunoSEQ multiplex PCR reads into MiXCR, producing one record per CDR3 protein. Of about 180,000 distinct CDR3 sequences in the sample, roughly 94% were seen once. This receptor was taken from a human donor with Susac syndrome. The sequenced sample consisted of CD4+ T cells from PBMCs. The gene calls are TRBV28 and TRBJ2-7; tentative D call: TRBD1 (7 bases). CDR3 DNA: TGTGCCAGCAGTTTACCCCAGGGGGGACCCTACGAGCAGTACTTC. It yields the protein CASSLPQGGPYEQYF.